Listed below are T cell receptor beta chains from one sample, sequenced in a study of Graves' ophthalmopathy and Graves' hyperthyroidism. TCRdb processed the multiplex PCR reads anew with MiXCR; each CDR3 protein has one entry. The sample contains hundreds of thousands of distinct CDR3 sequences, about 40% of which appear only once. The sample was peripheral blood. The receptor source for this set is an adult man with Graves' ophthalmopathy. Both conserved end residues are part of each CDR3. D genes are given only for firm matches. Clone size appears in some rows only: once, few, many, or a class for an expanded clone.

CDR3 protein: CASSIATGTGYGYTF
CDR3 DNA: TGTGCCAGTAGTATCGCCACCGGGACAGGCTATGGCTACACCTTC
D gene: TRBD1
J gene: TRBJ1-2
clone size: many
V gene: TRBV19

CDR3 protein: CASSSRFVNTEAFF
CDR3 DNA: TGTGCCAGCAGCTCCCGGTTCGTGAACACTGAAGCTTTCTTT
D gene: -
J gene: TRBJ1-1
clone size: -
V gene: TRBV5-6

CDR3 protein: CASRGAGEWETQYF
CDR3 DNA: TGCGCCAGCAGGGGGGCGGGAGAGTGGGAGACCCAGTACTTC
D gene: -
J gene: TRBJ2-5
clone size: many
V gene: TRBV10-2

CDR3 protein: CATSRVAGGRSTEAFF
CDR3 DNA: TGTGCCACCAGCAGAGTAGCGGGGGGGCGAAGCACTGAAGCTTTCTTT
D gene: -
J gene: TRBJ1-1
clone size: -
V gene: TRBV15

CDR3 protein: CASSVGKGTTRETQYF
CDR3 DNA: TGTGCCAGCAGCGTAGGGAAAGGGACCACCCGAGAGACCCAGTACTTC
D gene: -
J gene: TRBJ2-5
clone size: -
V gene: TRBV9

CDR3 protein: CASSQDYGTGSETQYF
CDR3 DNA: TGTGCCAGCAGCCAAGATTATGGGACAGGGTCCGAGACCCAGTACTTC
D gene: TRBD1
J gene: TRBJ2-5
clone size: few
V gene: TRBV3-1

CDR3 protein: CSLGTLGGSPLHF
CDR3 DNA: TGCAGCTTAGGGACGTTGGGGGGTTCACCCCTCCACTTT
D gene: -
J gene: TRBJ1-6
clone size: -
V gene: TRBV20-1

CDR3 protein: CASSLGTVAGGQETQYF
CDR3 DNA: TGCGCCAGCAGCTTGGGGACAGTAGCGGGGGGTCAGGAGACCCAGTACTTC
D gene: TRBD2
J gene: TRBJ2-5
clone size: few
V gene: TRBV5-1

CDR3 protein: CATKGADDYEQYF
CDR3 DNA: TGTGCCACCAAAGGGGCGGATGATTACGAGCAGTACTTC
D gene: -
J gene: TRBJ2-7
clone size: -
V gene: TRBV10-3

CDR3 protein: CASSFGGSGAQYF
CDR3 DNA: TGTGCCAGCAGCTTCGGGGGTTCGGGGGCCCAGTACTTC
D gene: -
J gene: TRBJ2-5
clone size: many
V gene: TRBV11-2

CDR3 protein: CASSLGGGLGFTEAFF
CDR3 DNA: TGTGCCAGCAGCTTAGGGGGGGGGCTAGGTTTCACTGAAGCTTTCTTT
D gene: -
J gene: TRBJ1-1
clone size: few
V gene: TRBV11-2

CDR3 protein: CASSPGGEQYGANVLTF
CDR3 DNA: TGTGCCAGCAGCCCTGGCGGTGAGCAGTACGGGGCCAACGTCCTGACTTTC
D gene: -
J gene: TRBJ2-6
clone size: -
V gene: TRBV7-6

CDR3 protein: CATSGTSGIQETQYF
CDR3 DNA: TGTGCCACCAGTGGGACTAGCGGGATCCAAGAGACCCAGTACTTC
D gene: TRBD2
J gene: TRBJ2-5
clone size: once
V gene: TRBV24-1

CDR3 protein: CASSPGGYEQYF
CDR3 DNA: TGTGCCAGCAGCCCAGGGGGCTACGAGCAGTACTTC
D gene: TRBD1
J gene: TRBJ2-7
clone size: many
V gene: TRBV5-1

CDR3 protein: CASSQGAGDTEAFF
CDR3 DNA: TGTGCCAGCAGCCAGGGGGCCGGGGACACTGAAGCTTTCTTT
D gene: TRBD1
J gene: TRBJ1-1
clone size: -
V gene: TRBV7-6

CDR3 protein: CSLQGEGEQYF
CDR3 DNA: TGCAGCTTACAGGGGGAAGGCGAGCAGTACTTC
D gene: TRBD1
J gene: TRBJ2-7
clone size: -
V gene: TRBV29-1

CDR3 protein: CASSVGSGAKGNTIYF
CDR3 DNA: TGTGCCAGCAGCGTAGGGTCAGGGGCAAAAGGAAACACCATATATTTT
D gene: -
J gene: TRBJ1-3
clone size: -
V gene: TRBV9

CDR3 protein: CASSLLAGREQYF
CDR3 DNA: TGTGCCAGCAGCTTACTTGCTGGGCGCGAGCAGTACTTC
D gene: -
J gene: TRBJ2-7
clone size: many
V gene: TRBV7-8

CDR3 protein: CAWSVHLSGETYEQYF
CDR3 DNA: TGTGCCTGGAGTGTGCATCTTAGCGGGGAGACCTACGAGCAGTACTTC
D gene: TRBD2
J gene: TRBJ2-7
clone size: -
V gene: TRBV30

CDR3 protein: CATSSMASSYNSPLHF
CDR3 DNA: TGTGCCACCAGCAGTATGGCAAGCTCCTATAATTCACCCCTCCACTTT
D gene: -
J gene: TRBJ1-6
clone size: many
V gene: TRBV15

CDR3 protein: CASSRGGASTEAFF
CDR3 DNA: TGTGCCAGCAGCAGAGGAGGGGCGAGTACTGAAGCTTTCTTT
D gene: -
J gene: TRBJ1-1
clone size: few
V gene: TRBV6-6

CDR3 protein: CASSQGQDNPYEQYF
CDR3 DNA: TGCGCCAGCAGCCAAGGACAGGACAACCCCTACGAGCAGTACTTC
D gene: -
J gene: TRBJ2-7
clone size: few
V gene: TRBV4-1

CDR3 protein: CAWSEGDMNTGELFF
CDR3 DNA: TGTGCCTGGAGTGAGGGAGATATGAACACCGGGGAGCTGTTTTTT
D gene: -
J gene: TRBJ2-2
clone size: -
V gene: TRBV7-8

CDR3 protein: CASSLDPGLEAFF
CDR3 DNA: TGTGCCAGCAGCTTGGATCCTGGACTTGAAGCTTTCTTT
D gene: -
J gene: TRBJ1-1
clone size: many
V gene: TRBV5-6

CDR3 protein: CASSGKTYNSPLHF
CDR3 DNA: TGTGCCAGCAGTGGAAAGACCTATAATTCACCCCTCCACTTT
D gene: -
J gene: TRBJ1-6
clone size: many
V gene: TRBV2

CDR3 protein: CASSFTPTGEQRAFF
CDR3 DNA: TGTGCCAGCAGTTTCACCCCGACAGGGGAACAAAGAGCTTTCTTT
D gene: TRBD1
J gene: TRBJ1-1
clone size: many
V gene: TRBV6-5

CDR3 protein: CASSPHDPAGGSHDEQYF
CDR3 DNA: TGTGCCAGCTCACCACACGATCCAGCGGGAGGGTCTCACGACGAGCAGTACTTC
D gene: TRBD2
J gene: TRBJ2-7
clone size: few
V gene: TRBV7-6

CDR3 protein: CSAQTGTGGGNSPLHF
CDR3 DNA: TGCAGTGCCCAAACCGGGACAGGGGGTGGGAATTCACCCCTCCACTTT
D gene: TRBD1
J gene: TRBJ1-6
clone size: many
V gene: TRBV20-1